The 2 T cell receptor beta chains given below trace back to one sample, sequenced in a study of OX40 agonist ivuxolimab in advanced cancers. Here immunoSEQ multiplex PCR was the method, and the copy in TCRdb shows in-frame clones only, minus some. The sample gives tens of thousands of clones, around 84% of which show up once; 1.1% is in the top ten. The sequenced sample was CD4+ or CD8+ T cells sorted from blood, obtained in a trial of the OX40 agonist ivuxolimab. The receptor set was obtained from an adult with an advanced solid tumor such as melanoma, head and neck, liver or kidney cancer.

V usage is TRBV7-9 and J usage is TRBJ2-2; D may match TRBD1 or TRBD2 (5 bases each). CDR1 SEHNR and CDR2 FQNEAQ come from the germline V gene (reference sequence). Deletions cut 3 bases from V and 3 bases from J, with 11 bases between. The CDR3 loop spans 15 amino acids. The DNA for the CDR3 is TGTGCCAGCAGCTTCGGGGCTAGTGACACCGGGGAGCTGTTTTTT. It codes for CASSFGASDTGELFF.

The chain couples TRBV7-2 to TRBJ1-4; D is ambiguous. The CDR3 has 15 residues. CDR1 is SGHTA and CDR2 is FQGNSA in the germline V gene. Trimming removed 5 bases at V and 1 base at J, with 11 bases between. This CDR3 reads CASSPHQGTNEKLFF. The CDR3 DNA follows: TGTGCCAGCAGCCCCCACCAAGGAACTAATGAAAAACTGTTTTTT.